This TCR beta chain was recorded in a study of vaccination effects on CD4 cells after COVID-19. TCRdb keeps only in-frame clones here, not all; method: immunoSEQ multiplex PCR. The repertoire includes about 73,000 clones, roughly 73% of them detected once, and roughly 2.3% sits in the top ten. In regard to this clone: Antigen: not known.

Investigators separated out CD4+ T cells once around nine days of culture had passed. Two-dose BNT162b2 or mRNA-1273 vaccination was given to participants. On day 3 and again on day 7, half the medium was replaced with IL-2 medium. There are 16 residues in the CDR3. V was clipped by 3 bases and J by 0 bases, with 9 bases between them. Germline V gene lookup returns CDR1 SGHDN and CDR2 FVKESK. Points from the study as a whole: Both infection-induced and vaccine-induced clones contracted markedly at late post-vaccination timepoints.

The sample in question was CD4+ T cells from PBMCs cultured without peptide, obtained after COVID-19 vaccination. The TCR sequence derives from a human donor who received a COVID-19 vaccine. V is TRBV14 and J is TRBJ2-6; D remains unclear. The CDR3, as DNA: TGTGCCAGCAGCCAGTATCGATTCTCTGGGGCCAACGTCCTGACTTTC. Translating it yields CASSQYRFSGANVLTF.